This TCR beta chain was obtained from a study of cytomegalovirus exposure and HLA in healthy donors. CDR1 and CDR2 (germline): SGHVS, FQNEAQ. The CDR3 covers 13 residues. V was clipped by 3 bases and J by 2 bases, with 7 bases between them. The PCR ran on 60 Vbeta and 13 Jbeta primers. Sequencing used immunoSEQ multiplex PCR; TCRdb keeps in-frame clones, though not all of them. The data contain approximately 100,000 clones, about 75% of them singletons. The sequence derives from a male donor in good health and CMV-seropositive. Specimen: PBMCs. The rearrangement uses TRBV7-8 and TRBJ1-2, with unresolved D. This chain's CDR3 is CASSFSVNYGYTF. CDR3 DNA: TGTGCCAGCAGCTTCTCTGTCAACTATGGCTACACCTTC.